Listed below are T cell receptor beta chains from one sample, sequenced in a study of CD8+CD57+ T cells in acquired aplastic anemia. MiXCR, run by TCRdb on the reads, gives a single entry per CDR3 protein. The data show roughly 420,000 distinct CDR3 sequences, 55% to 70% seen once. The specimen was sorted CD4+, CD8+, or CD8+CD57+ T cells (not recorded which) from PBMCs. The receptors shown here come from a human donor in good health, serving as a control. Each CDR3 is given with its conserved first and last residue. The D gene is left open where the match is weak. Only part of the rows carry a size: once, few, many, or a class if the clone is expanded.

- TRBJ2-3 - TRBV9 CASSVTGLTNTDTQYF TGTGCCAGCAGCGTAACCGGGCTCACGAACACTGATACGCAGTATTTT
- TRBJ2-2 - TRBV19 CASSRDGTGPLLF TGTGCTAGCAGCCGAGACGGCACCGGGCCGCTGCTTTTT
few TRBJ2-1 - TRBV19 CASSPHPQYNEQFF TGTGCCAGTAGCCCACACCCACAGTACAATGAGCAGTTCTTC
- TRBJ1-2 - TRBV20-1 CSATDAKANYGYTF TGCAGTGCAACAGATGCCAAAGCTAACTATGGCTACACCTTC
- TRBJ2-1 - TRBV2 CASSPAGGHFNQFFF TGTGCCAGCAGCCCAGCCGGGGGGCATTTTAATCAGTTCTTCTTC
- TRBJ2-5 TRBD1 TRBV7-2 CASSDETGGGETQYF TGTGCCAGCAGCGACGAGACAGGGGGCGGGGAGACCCAGTACTTC
- TRBJ1-2 - TRBV7-8 CASSVRGGYPF TGTGCCAGCAGCGTCCGGGGGGGGTACCCCTTC
- TRBJ1-6 - TRBV7-3 CASSLTVQGRAQAHF TGTGCCAGCAGCTTAACTGTCCAGGGAAGAGCACAAGCTCACTTT
- TRBJ2-7 - TRBV20-1 CSARFRTGYDEQYF TGCAGTGCTAGATTCCGCACAGGGTACGACGAGCAGTACTTC
many TRBJ1-5 TRBD1 TRBV19 CASSILRGLDQPQHF TGTGCCAGTAGTATCCTCAGGGGGCTCGATCAGCCCCAGCATTTT
- TRBJ2-3 - TRBV7-3 CASSWSGSVLADTQYF TGTGCCAGCAGCTGGAGTGGATCCGTGTTGGCAGATACGCAGTATTTT
- TRBJ2-7 - TRBV4-3 CASSQGGAYEQYF TGCGCCAGCAGCCAAGGGGGGGCCTACGAGCAGTACTTC
many TRBJ1-2 - TRBV6-2/TRBV6-3 CASRGRAGDGYTF TGTGCCAGCAGGGGCAGGGCGGGAGATGGCTACACCTTC
- TRBJ2-1 TRBD1 TRBV15 CATSRRLGGQGGGERGDNEQFF TGTGCCACCAGCAGAAGATTAGGGGGACAGGGGGGCGGGGAGCGGGGGGACAATGAGCAGTTCTTC
- TRBJ1-2 - TRBV2 CASSLRDIYGYTF TGTGCCAGCAGCCTAAGGGACATCTATGGCTACACCTTC
- TRBJ1-2 - TRBV20-1 CSAINLQTNTYGYTF TGCAGTGCCATAAATCTGCAGACCAATACGTATGGCTACACCTTC
- TRBJ2-7 TRBD1 TRBV19 CATPRDSYEQYF TGTGCCACCCCTAGGGACAGTTACGAGCAGTACTTC
many TRBJ2-2 TRBD1 TRBV9 CASSTRTGLNTGELFF TGTGCCAGCAGCACCCGGACAGGGCTGAACACCGGGGAGCTGTTTTTT
many TRBJ1-2 TRBD1 TRBV2 CASRSGQASSGYTF TGTGCCAGCCGTTCCGGACAGGCGAGCAGTGGCTACACCTTC
once TRBJ2-5 - TRBV2 CASRPGTAQATQYF TGTGCCAGCAGGCCAGGGACCGCGCAAGCAACCCAGTACTTC
- TRBJ2-1 TRBD2 TRBV7-3 CASGTSADNEQFF TGTGCCAGCGGGACTAGCGCCGACAATGAGCAGTTCTTC
- TRBJ2-1 TRBD2 TRBV20-1 CSADPTSGGAHNEQFF TGCAGTGCTGACCCGACTAGCGGGGGGGCACATAATGAGCAGTTCTTC
- TRBJ1-2 TRBD1 TRBV9 CASSGQGDGHTF TGTGCCAGCAGCGGGCAGGGGGATGGCCACACCTTC
once TRBJ2-3 - TRBV20-1 CSARDQGTDLDEQYF TGCAGTGCTAGAGATCAGGGGACTGACCTTGATGAGCAGTATTTT